Listed below are T cell receptor beta chains from one sample, sequenced in a study of stem cell transplantation in POMP-related autoinflammatory disease. Repertoires were generated with immunoSEQ multiplex PCR, while TCRdb's copy carries only in-frame clones and drops some. The profile shows 68,000 or so clones, approximately 91% of them singletons. The sample was CD4+ T cells from PBMCs, taken after stem cell transplantation. The receptors derive from a human patient with POMP-related autoinflammation and immune dysregulation (PRAID). The graft donor may be the source of some T cells. The CDR3 runs from the conserved cysteine through the conserved F or W. The order of the fields is V gene, D gene, J gene, clone size, CDR3 protein, CDR3 DNA. A D gene is named only where the DNA matches it firmly. Clone size is given for some rows only: seen once, a few or many times, or a class if the clone is expanded.

V: TRBV13
D: TRBD1
J: TRBJ2-6
size: .
CDR3: CASSSSRRGLFSGANVLTF
DNA: TGTGCCAGCAGCTCAAGCCGCAGGGGGTTATTCTCTGGGGCCAACGTCCTGACTTTC

V: TRBV29-1
D: TRBD2
J: TRBJ2-3
size: .
CDR3: CSGTSATDTQYF
DNA: TGCAGTGGGACTAGCGCCACAGATACGCAGTATTTT

V: TRBV6-5
D: .
J: TRBJ1-1
size: .
CDR3: CASILGTGDTEAFF
DNA: TGTGCCAGCATCCTGGGAACGGGGGACACTGAAGCTTTCTTT

V: TRBV7-8
D: .
J: TRBJ1-1
size: .
CDR3: CASSLEYKNTEAFF
DNA: TGTGCCAGCAGCTTAGAATACAAGAACACTGAAGCTTTCTTT

V: TRBV2
D: .
J: TRBJ1-1
size: .
CDR3: CASSARVVYTEAFF
DNA: TGTGCCAGCAGTGCCAGGGTTGTGTACACTGAAGCTTTCTTT

V: TRBV27
D: .
J: TRBJ2-5
size: .
CDR3: CASSFFAAETQYF
DNA: TGTGCCAGCAGTTTTTTCGCGGCGGAGACCCAGTACTTC

V: TRBV7-3
D: TRBD1
J: TRBJ2-1
size: .
CDR3: CASSLNLRGQGVVNEQFF
DNA: TGTGCCAGCAGCTTAAATTTACGGGGACAGGGAGTGGTCAATGAGCAGTTCTTC

V: TRBV6-5
D: .
J: TRBJ2-4
size: .
CDR3: CASSYSRGRSIQYF
DNA: TGTGCCAGCAGTTACTCCCGGGGACGCTCCATTCAGTACTTC

V: TRBV5-1
D: .
J: TRBJ2-7
size: .
CDR3: CASSESGGAYEQYF
DNA: TGCGCCAGCAGCGAGTCAGGTGGGGCCTACGAGCAGTACTTC

V: TRBV7-2
D: .
J: TRBJ2-2
size: .
CDR3: CASSAARGTPTYTGELFF
DNA: TGTGCCAGCAGCGCGGCCCGTGGTACGCCCACCTACACCGGGGAGCTGTTTTTT

V: TRBV6-5
D: .
J: TRBJ1-1
size: .
CDR3: CASTFSGQTNTEAFF
DNA: TGTGCCAGCACGTTTTCCGGACAGACGAACACTGAAGCTTTCTTT

V: TRBV24-1
D: .
J: TRBJ2-1
size: .
CDR3: CATSDGLGTKNNEQFF
DNA: TGTGCCACCAGTGATGGACTCGGTACGAAAAACAATGAGCAGTTCTTC

V: TRBV28
D: .
J: TRBJ1-1
size: few
CDR3: CASSLRTEAFF
DNA: TGTGCCAGCAGTTTAAGGACTGAAGCTTTCTTT

V: TRBV28
D: .
J: TRBJ2-4
size: .
CDR3: CASSLVRDIQYF
DNA: TGTGCCAGCAGTTTAGTTCGGGACATTCAGTACTTC

V: TRBV5-5
D: TRBD1
J: TRBJ2-2
size: .
CDR3: CASTGGLNTGELFF
DNA: TGTGCCAGTACAGGGGGCTTGAACACCGGGGAGCTGTTTTTT

V: TRBV2
D: TRBD1
J: TRBJ2-5
size: .
CDR3: CASRDRGETQYF
DNA: TGTGCCAGCCGGGACAGGGGCGAGACCCAGTACTTC

V: TRBV6-5
D: .
J: TRBJ2-5
size: .
CDR3: CASGRGAETQYF
DNA: TGTGCCAGCGGGAGGGGGGCAGAGACCCAGTACTTC

V: TRBV24-1
D: TRBD1
J: TRBJ2-5
size: .
CDR3: CATSDPTWDRAEEETQYF
DNA: TGTGCCACCAGTGATCCTACCTGGGACAGGGCCGAGGAGGAGACCCAGTACTTC

V: TRBV18
D: TRBD2
J: TRBJ2-3
size: .
CDR3: CASSPTSGSQSTDTQYF
DNA: TGTGCCAGCTCACCGACTAGCGGGAGCCAAAGCACAGATACGCAGTATTTT

V: TRBV6-5
D: .
J: TRBJ2-7
size: .
CDR3: CASSYEPVDEQYF
DNA: TGTGCCAGCAGTTACGAACCCGTCGACGAGCAGTACTTC

V: TRBV5-1
D: .
J: TRBJ1-6
size: .
CDR3: CASSLSAASSYNSPLHF
DNA: TGCGCCAGCAGCTTGTCAGCCGCCAGCTCCTATAATTCACCCCTCCACTTT

V: TRBV2
D: .
J: TRBJ1-2
size: .
CDR3: CASSERRYGYTF
DNA: TGTGCCAGCAGTGAACGTAGGTATGGCTACACCTTC

V: TRBV6-9
D: TRBD2
J: TRBJ2-2
size: .
CDR3: CASSGTSGVRNFYTGELFF
DNA: TGTGCCAGCAGTGGGACTAGCGGGGTCCGCAATTTTTACACCGGGGAGCTGTTTTTT

V: TRBV14
D: .
J: TRBJ2-7
size: .
CDR3: CASSQGTLYSYEQYF
DNA: TGTGCCAGCAGCCAAGGGACGCTATACTCCTACGAGCAGTACTTC

V: TRBV6-1
D: TRBD1
J: TRBJ2-3
size: .
CDR3: CASSEVTGADTQYF
DNA: TGTGCCAGCAGTGAGGTGACAGGGGCGGATACGCAGTATTTT

V: TRBV2
D: .
J: TRBJ1-3
size: .
CDR3: CASSEGFTSGNTIYF
DNA: TGTGCCAGCAGTGAAGGGTTTACCTCTGGAAACACCATATATTTT